The clone carrying this TCR beta chain was seen more than once but under ten times. The antigen is not known. This sample stems from a study of OX40 agonist ivuxolimab in advanced cancers. For the study at large: Approximately 40% of patients had received prior checkpoint inhibitor therapy.

Method: immunoSEQ multiplex PCR; TCRdb's copy keeps in-frame clones and lacks some. The sample carries some 57,000 clones, about 82% recorded once. Patients were excluded for autoimmune disease history or systemic immunosuppression. General study points: At doses 0.1 to 3.0 mg/kg, CD4+ and CD8+ clones expanded. Relative to CD4+, CD8+ T cells held more expanded clones on average.

Germline V gene sequence: CDR1 GTSNPN, CDR2 SVGIG (reference sequence). V was shortened by 5 bases and J by 3 bases, with 10 bases between the two germline ends. The CDR3 totals 12 residues. This specimen was CD4+ or CD8+ T cells sorted from blood, taken in a trial of the OX40 agonist ivuxolimab. This sequence joins TRBV30 and TRBJ1-2; weak D call: TRBD1 (5 bases). This TCR was recovered from an adult with an advanced solid tumor such as melanoma, head and neck, liver or kidney cancer. The CDR3 here is CAWAGLYYGYTF. CDR3 sequence (DNA): TGTGCCTGGGCGGGACTCTACTATGGCTACACCTTC.